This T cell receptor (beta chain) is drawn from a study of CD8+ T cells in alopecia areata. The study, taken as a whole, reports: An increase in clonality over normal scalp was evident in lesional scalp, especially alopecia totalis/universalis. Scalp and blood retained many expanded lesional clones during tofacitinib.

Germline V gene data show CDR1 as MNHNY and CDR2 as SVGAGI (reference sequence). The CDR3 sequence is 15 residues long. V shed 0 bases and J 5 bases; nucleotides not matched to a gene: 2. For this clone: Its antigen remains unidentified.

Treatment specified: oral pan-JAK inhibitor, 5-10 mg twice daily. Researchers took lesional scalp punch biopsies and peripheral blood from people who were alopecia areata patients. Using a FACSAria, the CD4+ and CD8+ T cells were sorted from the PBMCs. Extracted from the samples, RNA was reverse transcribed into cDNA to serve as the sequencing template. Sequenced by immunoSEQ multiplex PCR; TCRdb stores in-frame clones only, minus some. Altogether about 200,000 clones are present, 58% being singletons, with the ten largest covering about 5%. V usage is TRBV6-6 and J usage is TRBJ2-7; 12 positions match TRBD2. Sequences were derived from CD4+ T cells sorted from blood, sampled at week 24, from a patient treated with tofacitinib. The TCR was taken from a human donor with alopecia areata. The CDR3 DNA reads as TGTGCCAGCAGTTACTCCCTAGCGGGGGGGAACGAGCAGTACTTC. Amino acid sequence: CASSYSLAGGNEQYF.